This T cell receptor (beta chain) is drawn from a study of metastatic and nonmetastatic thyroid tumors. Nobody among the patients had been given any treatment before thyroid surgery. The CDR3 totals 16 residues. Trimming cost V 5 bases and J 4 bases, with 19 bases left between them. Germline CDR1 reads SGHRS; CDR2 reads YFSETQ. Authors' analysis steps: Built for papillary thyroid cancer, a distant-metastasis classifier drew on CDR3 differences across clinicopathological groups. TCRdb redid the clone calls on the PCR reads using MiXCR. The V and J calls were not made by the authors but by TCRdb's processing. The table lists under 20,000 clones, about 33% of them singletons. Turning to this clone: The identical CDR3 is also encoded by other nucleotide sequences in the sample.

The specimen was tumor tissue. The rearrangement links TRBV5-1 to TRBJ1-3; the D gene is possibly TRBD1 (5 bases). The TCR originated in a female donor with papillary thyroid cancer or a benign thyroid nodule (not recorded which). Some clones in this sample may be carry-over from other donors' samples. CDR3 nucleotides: TGCGCCAGCAGTTCCACCCCCGGGGCTGGAGGAAACACCATATATTTT. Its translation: CASSSTPGAGGNTIYF.